This note documents a single T cell receptor beta chain sequence. Authors' methods: Cell counts per sample came from amplifying reference gene primers. Some clones are missing from TCRdb's copy, which holds only in-frame ones; the method was immunoSEQ multiplex PCR. V, J and clone size reflect that table, while D and trimming were determined from the DNA. The sample has 70,000 to 95,000 clones, around four fifths seen once. This record belongs to a study of blood T cell repertoires in COVID-19. Background on the study: Acute and convalescent COVID-19 specimens originated in the United States, Italy and Spain. Sample material is recorded as cDNA or gDNA derived from T cells, B-cell-depleted T cells, or PBMCs.

Recruited during active infection, patients (from Seattle) were subsequently followed longitudinally. The sequence was collected from a man between 60 and 75 years old with COVID-19, enrolled during active disease. Sequencing used peripheral blood.

Here the CDR3 reads CASRPTQGLGTEAFF. The DNA of the CDR3 is TGTGCCAGCAGACCCACACAGGGGCTGGGCACTGAAGCTTTCTTT. The genes are TRBV6-5 and TRBJ1-1, with 7 bases lining up with TRBD1. CDR3 length: 15 amino acids. Germline V gene lookup returns CDR1 MNHEY and CDR2 SVGAGI. V lost 6 bases to trimming and J lost 4 bases; unmatched junction nucleotides: 11.